Sequencing of this T cell receptor (beta chain) was carried out in a study of cytomegalovirus exposure and HLA in healthy donors. Although they were nominally healthy when sampled, donors likely had unrecorded immune exposures. Vbeta (60) and Jbeta (13) primers were used in the PCR. Sequenced by immunoSEQ multiplex PCR; TCRdb stores in-frame clones only, minus some. The data show 90,000 or so clones, around four fifths seen once. For this clone: Its antigen is undetermined.

Germline loops: CDR1 MNHEY, CDR2 SMNVEV (reference sequence). Trimming pared 6 bases from V and 2 bases from J, leaving 19 bases between. This CDR3 is 17 amino acids long. Points from the study as a whole: Fewer N-insertions (relative to the roughly 730-donor mean) were reportedly seen in an Asian-associated ancestry cluster in a later analysis.

The chain combines TRBV27 with TRBJ2-2, with D possibly TRBD1 on 6 matching bases. This clonotype was sampled from a woman aged 40 to 49 in good health and CMV-seronegative. Sequencing used PBMCs. The CDR3 spells CASRALRYRANTGELFF. Here the CDR3 DNA reads TGTGCCAGCAGGGCCCTAAGATACAGGGCAAACACCGGGGAGCTGTTTTTT.